This T cell receptor beta chain appears in the sequencing data of a study of blood T cell repertoires in COVID-19. Study summary: Sites across the United States, Italy and Spain contributed samples from acute and convalescent COVID-19. T cells, B-cell-depleted T cells, or PBMCs provided the cDNA or gDNA that served as material.

Per the original data handling: Estimates of nucleated cell counts were drawn from the amplification of reference gene primers. Assay: immunoSEQ multiplex PCR; the TCRdb copy retains only in-frame clones and omits some. V and J calls and clone size are copied from that table; D and trimming were computed from the DNA. The table includes over 200,000 clones, 89% detected once. The CDR3 has 14 residues. After removal of 7 bases from V and 1 base from J, the junction contained 5 bases not matched to a gene. Germline lookup yields CDR1 MNHEY and CDR2 SMNVEV (reference sequence). The V and J genes are TRBV27 and TRBJ1-1; 8 bases fit TRBD1. This clonotype was obtained from a man aged 60-69 years who had recovered from COVID-19. Specimen: peripheral blood. CDR3 DNA: TGTGCCAGCACCAAGGACAGGGCGAACACTGAAGCTTTCTTT. Translated: CASTKDRANTEAFF.